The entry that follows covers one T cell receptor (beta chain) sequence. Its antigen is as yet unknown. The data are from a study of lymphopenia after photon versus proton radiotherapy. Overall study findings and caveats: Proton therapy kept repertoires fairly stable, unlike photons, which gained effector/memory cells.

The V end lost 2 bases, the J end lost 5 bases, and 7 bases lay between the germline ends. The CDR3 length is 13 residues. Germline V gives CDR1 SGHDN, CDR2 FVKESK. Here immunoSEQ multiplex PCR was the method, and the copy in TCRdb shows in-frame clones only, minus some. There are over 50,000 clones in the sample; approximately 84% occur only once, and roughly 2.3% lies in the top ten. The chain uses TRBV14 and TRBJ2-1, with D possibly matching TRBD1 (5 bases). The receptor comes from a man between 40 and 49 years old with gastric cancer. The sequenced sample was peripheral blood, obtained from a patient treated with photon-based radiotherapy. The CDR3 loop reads CASSQWGDNEQFF. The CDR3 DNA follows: TGTGCCAGCAGCCAATGGGGCGACAATGAGCAGTTCTTC.